The 7 T cell receptor beta chains reported below all come from one sample, sequenced in a study of T cell clonality in common variable immunodeficiency. The data were produced by immunoSEQ multiplex PCR, yet TCRdb's version contains in-frame clones alone and is incomplete. The repertoire consists of more than 45,000 clones, none detected only once. Sample: peripheral blood mononuclear cells. These receptors were collected from a person between 18 and 70 years old in good health.

This clone came up many times. CDR3 sequence: CAWRAGLAGIPDTQYF. The sequenced part of the CDR3 DNA is TGTGCCTGGAGGGCGGGACTAGCAGGAATCCCAGATACG. The V call is TRBV30, the J call TRBJ2-3, with 9 bases lining up with TRBD2. The CDR3 end falls 3 residues outside the read, so it is completed with the germline J gene. J lost 4 bases, V lost 3 bases, and 11 bases had no gene match. Germline-derived CDR1 and CDR2 are GTSNPN and SVGIG (reference sequence). The CDR3 has 16 residues.

This clone occurred many times. Coverage ceases 3 residues before the CDR3 finishes, and the germline J gene fills in the end. The rearrangement joins TRBV7-2 to TRBJ2-3, with 7 bases identical to TRBD2. This CDR3 has 15 amino acids. The ends lost 5 bases at V and 2 bases at J; junction bases unmatched: 7. Germline lookup yields CDR1 SGHTA and CDR2 FQGNSA. The covered CDR3 bases are TGTGCCAGCAGCCCACGGGACTACACCACAGATACG. It encodes CASSPRDYTTDT. The whole CDR3 region reads CASSPRDYTTDTQYF.

Details on this clone: The read ends 3 residues early relative to the CDR3; the germline J gene fills the gap. The rearrangement joins TRBV7-9 to TRBJ2-4; D may be TRBD1 (5 bases). The CDR3 spans 14 residues. Per the germline V gene, CDR1 is SEHNR and CDR2 is FQNEAQ (reference sequence). The CDR3: CASSFQTDTYGQYF. The CDR3 DNA, read in part, is TGTGCCAGCAGCTTCCAGACAGATACCTATGGT.

This clone was seen ten or more times. The CDR3 bases that were read are TGTGCCATCAGTGGTTCACAGGGGTACTCCTACGAG. Translating gives CAISGSQGYSYE. The whole CDR3 reads CAISGSQGYSYEQYF. The rearrangement links TRBV10-3 to TRBJ2-7; 7 nucleotides agree with TRBD1. The read falls 3 residues short of the CDR3 end, and the missing part is taken from the germline J gene. Germline lookup yields CDR1 ENHRY and CDR2 SYGVKD. CDR3 length: 15 residues. V dropped 4 bases and J dropped 0; count of bases not matched to a gene: 6.

This clone showed up many times. Read coverage stops 3 residues before the CDR3 terminus; the germline J gene supplies the remainder. The chain links TRBV29-1 to TRBJ1-2, with D possibly TRBD1 on 5 matching bases. CDR3 length equals 12 residues. The germline gives CDR1 SQVTM, CDR2 ANQGSEA. The V end was cut by 3 bases, the J end by 7 bases, with 12 bases between. Partial CDR3 DNA: TGCAGCGTTGACCTCCAGGGTCTTGGC. Residues: CSVDLQGLG. The whole CDR3 sequence is CSVDLQGLGYTF.

This clone was found many times. The sequenced fragment ends 3 residues before the CDR3 boundary, so the rest is inferred from the germline J gene. The genes are TRBV7-9 and TRBJ2-4, with 8 bases aligning to TRBD1. Germline CDR1 reads SEHNR; CDR2 reads FQNEAQ (reference sequence). Losses at the gene ends were 2 bases for V and 1 base for J; bases not matched to a gene: 1. The CDR3 runs 15 residues. The CDR3 protein is CASSLTGGAKNIQYF. The sequenced CDR3 bases are TGTGCCAGCAGCTTAACAGGGGGGGCCAAAAACATT. Filled out from reference TRBV7-9 and TRBJ2-4, the complete variable domain reads DTGVSQNPRHKITKRGQNVTFRCDPISEHNRLYWYRQTLGQGPEFLTYFQNEAQLEKSRLLSDRFSAERPKGSFSTLEIQRTEQGDSAMYLCASSLTGGAKNIQYFGAGTRLSVL.

The table lists this clone with many counts. The CDR3 is cut off 3 residues early in the read; its end comes from the germline J gene. V gene TRBV5-1 combines with J gene TRBJ2-2, with TRBD1 matching over 11 bases. CDR3 length: 14 residues. Germline assignment: CDR1 SGHRS and CDR2 YFSETQ. The part of the CDR3 DNA that was read is TGCGCCAGCAGCCCCGGACAGGGGGCTGAAAAG. Protein sequence: CASSPGQGAEK. The entire CDR3 protein is CASSPGQGAEKLFF.